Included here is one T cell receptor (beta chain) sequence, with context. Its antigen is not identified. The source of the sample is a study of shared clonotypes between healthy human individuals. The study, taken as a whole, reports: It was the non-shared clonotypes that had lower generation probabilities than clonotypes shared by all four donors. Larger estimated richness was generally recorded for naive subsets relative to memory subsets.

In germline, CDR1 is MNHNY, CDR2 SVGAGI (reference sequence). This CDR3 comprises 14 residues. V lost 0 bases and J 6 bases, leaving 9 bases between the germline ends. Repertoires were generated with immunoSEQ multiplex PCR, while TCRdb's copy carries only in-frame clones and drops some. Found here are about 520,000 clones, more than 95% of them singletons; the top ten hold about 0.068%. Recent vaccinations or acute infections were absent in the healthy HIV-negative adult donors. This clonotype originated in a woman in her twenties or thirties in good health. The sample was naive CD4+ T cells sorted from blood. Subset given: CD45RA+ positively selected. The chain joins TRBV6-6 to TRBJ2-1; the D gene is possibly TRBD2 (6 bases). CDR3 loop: CASSYSGTPNEQFF. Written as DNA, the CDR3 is TGTGCCAGCAGTTACTCAGGGACTCCCAATGAGCAGTTCTTC.